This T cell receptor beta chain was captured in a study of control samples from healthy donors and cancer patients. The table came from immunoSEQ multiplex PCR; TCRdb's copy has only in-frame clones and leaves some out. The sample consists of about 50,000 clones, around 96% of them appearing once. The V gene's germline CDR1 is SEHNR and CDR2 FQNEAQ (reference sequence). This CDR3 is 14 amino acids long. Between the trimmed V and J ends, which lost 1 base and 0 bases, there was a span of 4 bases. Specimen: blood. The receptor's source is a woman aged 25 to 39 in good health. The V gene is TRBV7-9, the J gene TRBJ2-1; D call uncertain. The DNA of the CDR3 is TGTGCCAGCAGCTTAGAGGGCTCCTACAATGAGCAGTTCTTC. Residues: CASSLEGSYNEQFF.